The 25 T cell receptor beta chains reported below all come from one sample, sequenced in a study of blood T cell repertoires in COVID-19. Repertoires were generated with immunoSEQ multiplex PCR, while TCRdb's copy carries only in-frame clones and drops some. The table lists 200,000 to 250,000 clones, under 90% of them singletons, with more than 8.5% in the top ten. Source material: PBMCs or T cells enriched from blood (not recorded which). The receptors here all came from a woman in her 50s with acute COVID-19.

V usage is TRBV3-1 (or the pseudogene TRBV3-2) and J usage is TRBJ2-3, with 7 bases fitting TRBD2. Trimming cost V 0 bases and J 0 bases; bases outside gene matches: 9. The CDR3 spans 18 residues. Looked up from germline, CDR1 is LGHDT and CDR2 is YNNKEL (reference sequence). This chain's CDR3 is CASSQDFSGYSSTDTQYF. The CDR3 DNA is TGTGCCAGCAGCCAAGATTTTAGCGGGTATTCTAGCACAGATACGCAGTATTTT.

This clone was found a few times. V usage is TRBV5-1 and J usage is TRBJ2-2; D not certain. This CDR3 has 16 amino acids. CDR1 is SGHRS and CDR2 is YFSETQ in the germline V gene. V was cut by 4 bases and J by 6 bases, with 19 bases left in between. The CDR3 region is CASSPSRQMSAGELFF. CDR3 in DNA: TGCGCCAGCAGCCCCTCGCGGCAGATGAGTGCCGGGGAGCTGTTTTTT.

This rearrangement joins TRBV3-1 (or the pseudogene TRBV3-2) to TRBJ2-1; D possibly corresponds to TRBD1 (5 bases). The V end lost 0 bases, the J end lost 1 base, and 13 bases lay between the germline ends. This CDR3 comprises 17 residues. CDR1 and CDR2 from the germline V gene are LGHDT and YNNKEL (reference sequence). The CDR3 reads CASSQDLGLASYNEQFF. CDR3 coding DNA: TGTGCCAGCAGCCAAGATTTGGGGCTGGCGTCCTACAATGAGCAGTTCTTC.

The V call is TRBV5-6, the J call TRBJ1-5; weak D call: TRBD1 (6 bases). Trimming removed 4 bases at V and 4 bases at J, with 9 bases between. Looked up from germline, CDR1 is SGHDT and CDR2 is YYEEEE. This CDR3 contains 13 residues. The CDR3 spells CASSVGQNQPQHF. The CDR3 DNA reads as TGTGCCAGCAGCGTAGGACAGAATCAGCCCCAGCATTTT.

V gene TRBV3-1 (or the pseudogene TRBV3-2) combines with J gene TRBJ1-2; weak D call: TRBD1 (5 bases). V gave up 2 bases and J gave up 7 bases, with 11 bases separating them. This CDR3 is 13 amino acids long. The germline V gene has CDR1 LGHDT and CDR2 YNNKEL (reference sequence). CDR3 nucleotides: TGTGCCAGCAGCCAAACCAGGGCTAGTGGCTACACCTTC. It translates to CASSQTRASGYTF.

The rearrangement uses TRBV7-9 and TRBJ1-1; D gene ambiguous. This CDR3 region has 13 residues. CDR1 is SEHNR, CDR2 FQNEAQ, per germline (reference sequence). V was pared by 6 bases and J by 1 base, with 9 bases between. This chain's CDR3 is CASSRRENTEAFF. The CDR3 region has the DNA TGTGCCAGCAGTCGGAGGGAGAACACTGAAGCTTTCTTT.

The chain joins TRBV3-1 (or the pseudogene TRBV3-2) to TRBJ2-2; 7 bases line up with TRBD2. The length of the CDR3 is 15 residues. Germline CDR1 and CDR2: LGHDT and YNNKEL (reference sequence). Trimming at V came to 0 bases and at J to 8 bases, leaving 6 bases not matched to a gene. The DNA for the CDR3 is TGTGCCAGCAGCCAAGATTGGGAGGGGCAGGGGGAGCTGTTTTTT. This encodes CASSQDWEGQGELFF.

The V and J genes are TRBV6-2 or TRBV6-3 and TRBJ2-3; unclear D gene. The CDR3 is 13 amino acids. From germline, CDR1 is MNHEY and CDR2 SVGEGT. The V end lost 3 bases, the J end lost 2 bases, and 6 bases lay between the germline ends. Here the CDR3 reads CASSYGHTDTQYF. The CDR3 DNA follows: TGTGCCAGCAGTTATGGGCACACAGATACGCAGTATTTT.

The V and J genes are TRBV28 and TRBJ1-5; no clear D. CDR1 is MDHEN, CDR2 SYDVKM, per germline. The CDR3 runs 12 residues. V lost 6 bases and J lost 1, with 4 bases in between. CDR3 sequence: CASRESNQPQHF. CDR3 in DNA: TGTGCCAGCAGAGAGAGCAATCAGCCCCAGCATTTT.

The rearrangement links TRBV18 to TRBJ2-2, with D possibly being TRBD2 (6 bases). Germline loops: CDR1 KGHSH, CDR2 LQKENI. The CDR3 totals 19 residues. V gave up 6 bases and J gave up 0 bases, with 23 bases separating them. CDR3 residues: CASSLNEGAGISNTGELFF. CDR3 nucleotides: TGTGCCAGCTCCCTTAATGAAGGTGCGGGGATATCGAACACCGGGGAGCTGTTTTTT. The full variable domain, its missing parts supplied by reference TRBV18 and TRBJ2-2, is NAGVMQNPRHLVRRRGQEARLRCSPMKGHSHVYWYRQLPEEGLKFMVYLQKENIIDESGMPKERFSAEFPKEGPSILRIQQVVRGDSAAYFCASSLNEGAGISNTGELFFGEGSRLTVL.

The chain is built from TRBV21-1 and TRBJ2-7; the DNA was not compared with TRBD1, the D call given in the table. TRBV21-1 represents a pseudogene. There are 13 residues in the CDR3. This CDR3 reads CASSKPKLGPSSF. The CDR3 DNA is TGTGCCAGCAGCAAACCAAAACTTGGGCCCTCGAGTTTC.

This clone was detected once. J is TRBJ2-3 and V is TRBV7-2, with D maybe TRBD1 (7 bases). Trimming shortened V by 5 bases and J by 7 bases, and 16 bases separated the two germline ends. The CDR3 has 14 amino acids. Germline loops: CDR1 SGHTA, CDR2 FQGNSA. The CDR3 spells CASSGGGFTNTQYF. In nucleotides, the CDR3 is TGTGCCAGCAGCGGAGGGGGCTTTACAAATACGCAGTATTTT.

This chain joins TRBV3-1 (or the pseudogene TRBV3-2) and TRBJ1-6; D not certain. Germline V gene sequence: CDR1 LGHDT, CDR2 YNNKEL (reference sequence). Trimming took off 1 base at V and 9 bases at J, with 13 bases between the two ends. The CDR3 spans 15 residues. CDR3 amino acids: CASSQGAVAGSPLHF. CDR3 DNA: TGTGCCAGCAGCCAAGGCGCCGTTGCTGGTTCACCCCTCCACTTT.

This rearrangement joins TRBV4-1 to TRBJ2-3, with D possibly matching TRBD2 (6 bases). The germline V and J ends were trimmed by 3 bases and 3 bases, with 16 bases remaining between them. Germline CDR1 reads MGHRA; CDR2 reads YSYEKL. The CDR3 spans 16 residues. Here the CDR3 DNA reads TGCGCCAGCAGCCAGGCGGCTAGCGTGAGGACAGATACGCAGTATTTT. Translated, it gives CASSQAASVRTDTQYF.

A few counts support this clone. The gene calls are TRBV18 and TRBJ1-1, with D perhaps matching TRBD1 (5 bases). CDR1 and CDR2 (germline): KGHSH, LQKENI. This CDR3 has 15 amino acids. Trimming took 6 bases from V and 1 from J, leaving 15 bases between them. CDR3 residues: CASSPQAGSNTEAFF. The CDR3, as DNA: TGTGCCAGCTCCCCTCAGGCAGGGTCGAACACTGAAGCTTTCTTT.

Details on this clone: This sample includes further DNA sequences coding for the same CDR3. As DNA, the CDR3 is TGTGCCAGCAGCCAAGTCCAAGGAAACACCATATATTTT. This sequence encodes CASSQVQGNTIYF. The chain links TRBV3-1 (or the pseudogene TRBV3-2) to TRBJ1-3, with no clear D. Trimming took 1 base from V and 4 from J, leaving 5 bases between them. The germline V gene has CDR1 LGHDT and CDR2 YNNKEL (reference sequence). The CDR3 is 13 amino acids.

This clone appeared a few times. CDR3 in amino acids: CASSLLAGGYTGELFF. The CDR3 nucleotides are TGTGCCAGCAGCCTACTAGCGGGGGGGTACACCGGGGAGCTGTTTTTT. The chain joins TRBV7-8 to TRBJ2-2; TRBD2 matches at 13 bases. V lost 5 bases and J lost 3; bases outside the gene matches: 3. Germline V lookup: CDR1 SGHVS, CDR2 FQNEAQ. This CDR3 contains 16 residues.

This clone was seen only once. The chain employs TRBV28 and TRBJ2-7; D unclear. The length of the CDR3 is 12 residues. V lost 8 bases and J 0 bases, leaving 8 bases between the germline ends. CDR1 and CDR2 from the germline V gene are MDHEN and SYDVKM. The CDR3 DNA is TGTGCCAGCGGTACGGGCTCCTACGAGCAGTACTTC. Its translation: CASGTGSYEQYF.

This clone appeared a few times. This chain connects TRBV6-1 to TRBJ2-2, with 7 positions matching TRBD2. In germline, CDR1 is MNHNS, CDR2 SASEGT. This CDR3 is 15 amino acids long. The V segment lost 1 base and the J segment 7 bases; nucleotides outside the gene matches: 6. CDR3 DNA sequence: TGTGCCAGCAGTGAAGTCAGCGGGGCCGGCGGGGAGCTGTTTTTT. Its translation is CASSEVSGAGGELFF.

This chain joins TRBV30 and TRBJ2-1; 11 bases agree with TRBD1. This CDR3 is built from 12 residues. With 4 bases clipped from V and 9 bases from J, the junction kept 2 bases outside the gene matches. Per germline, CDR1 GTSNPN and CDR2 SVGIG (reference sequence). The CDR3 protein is CAWKDRGPEQFF. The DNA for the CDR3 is TGTGCCTGGAAGGACAGGGGGCCTGAGCAGTTCTTC.

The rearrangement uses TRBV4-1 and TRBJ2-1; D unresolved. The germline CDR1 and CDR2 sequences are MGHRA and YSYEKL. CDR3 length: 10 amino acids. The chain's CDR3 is CDKNGNEQFF. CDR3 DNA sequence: TGCGACAAGAACGGGAATGAGCAGTTCTTC.

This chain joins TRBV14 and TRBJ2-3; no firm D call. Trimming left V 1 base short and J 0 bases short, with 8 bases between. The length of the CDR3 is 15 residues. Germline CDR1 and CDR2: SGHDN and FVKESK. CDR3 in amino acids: CASSQVFSSTDTQYF. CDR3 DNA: TGTGCCAGCAGCCAAGTTTTCTCCAGCACAGATACGCAGTATTTT.

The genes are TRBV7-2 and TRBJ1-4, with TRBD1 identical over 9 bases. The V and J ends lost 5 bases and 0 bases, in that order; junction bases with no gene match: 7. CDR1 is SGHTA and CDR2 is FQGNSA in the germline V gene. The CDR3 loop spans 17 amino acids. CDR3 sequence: CASSPQGQGATNEKLFF. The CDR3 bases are TGTGCCAGCAGCCCGCAGGGACAGGGTGCAACTAATGAAAAACTGTTTTTT.

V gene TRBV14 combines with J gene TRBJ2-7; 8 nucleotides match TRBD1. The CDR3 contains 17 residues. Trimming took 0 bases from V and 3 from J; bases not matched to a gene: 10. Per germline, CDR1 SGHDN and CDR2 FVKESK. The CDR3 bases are TGTGCCAGCAGCCAAGATCCCCTCATTACAGGGGGCTACGAGCAGTACTTC. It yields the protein CASSQDPLITGGYEQYF.

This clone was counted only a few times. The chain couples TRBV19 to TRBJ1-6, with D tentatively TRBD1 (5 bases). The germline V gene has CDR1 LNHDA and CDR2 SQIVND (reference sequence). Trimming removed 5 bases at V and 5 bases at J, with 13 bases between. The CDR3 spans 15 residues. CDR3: CASSLNQGDNSPLHF. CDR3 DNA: TGTGCCAGTAGTTTAAACCAGGGTGATAATTCACCCCTCCACTTT.